The subject of this entry is one T cell receptor beta chain. The antigen is unknown. The data derive from a study of memory CD4+ T cells and cytomegalovirus serostatus. Study-wide results and caveats: Each of 67 CMV-associated TCRbeta sequences occurred in one to five individuals.

Original handling: After removing out-of-frame reads, 2 million to 2.5 million distinct TCRbeta sequences remained. Sequenced by immunoSEQ multiplex PCR; TCRdb stores in-frame clones only, minus some. V and J calls and clone size follow that table, whereas D and trimming were derived from the DNA. The data contain about 58,000 clones, approximately 81% of them singletons. The sort gate was single viable CD3+CD4+CD8-CD45RO+ cells for memory CD4+ T cells. Positive selection with CD4 microbeads enriched total CD4+ T cells. The CDR3 has 12 residues. Trimming removed 5 bases at V and 5 bases at J, with 9 bases between. CDR1 is MDHEN, CDR2 SYDVKM, per germline.

The receptor was isolated from an adult in good health and CMV-seronegative. Some clones in this sample may be carry-over from other donors' samples. Sequencing input: memory CD4+ T cells from blood. This rearrangement joins TRBV28 to TRBJ2-5; D uncertain. CDR3 region: CASSLRKETQYF. CDR3 sequence (DNA): TGTGCCAGCAGTCTGAGGAAGGAGACCCAGTACTTC.